This TCR beta chain appears in the sequencing data of a study of T-cell memory formation after mild COVID-19. With 5 bases removed from V and 9 bases from J, the gap between germline ends came to 5 bases. Germline V lookup: CDR1 MDHEN, CDR2 SYDVKM. CDR3 length: 10 amino acids. Sample barcodes and UMIs were carried by the TCR alpha and TCR beta cDNA libraries that 5'RACE generated with constant-segment primers. TCRdb reprocessed the 5' RACE reads via MiXCR and lists one record per CDR3 protein. The sample holds approximately 99,000 distinct CDR3 sequences; over 15% are singletons and the top ten take roughly 6%. This clonotype has only a few counts.

V and J are TRBV28 and TRBJ1-5; D uncertain. This TCR was recovered from a man between 18 and 35 years old who had mild COVID-19 (a few samples of this study predate the infection). Cell type and time point are not known. The sample consisted of PBMCs or a T cell subset sorted from them (not recorded which). The CDR3 protein is CASSERPQHF. The CDR3 DNA follows: TGTGCCAGCAGTGAGAGGCCCCAGCATTTT.